Detailed here is one T cell receptor (beta chain). Its antigen remains unidentified. The CDR3 contains 13 residues. J gave up 6 bases and V 5 bases, and 7 bases lay outside the gene matches. CDR1 DFQATT and CDR2 SNEGSKA come from the germline V gene (reference sequence). This sample was included in a study of blood T cells in healthy people across ages. For the study at large: Through template switching, about one barcoded beta molecule was captured per two T cells, as measured in model experiments. Notes on the study in general: Older age coincided with a roughly linear decline in TCR beta diversity per million T cells.

Peripheral blood, roughly 11 milliliters per donor, was collected. A J-beta primer mix and a sample-barcoded 5' primer were used in a second PCR of roughly 6 to 12 cycles. Each cDNA molecule received a tag from a template-switch adaptor that had 12 random nucleotides. TCRdb reanalysed the 5' RACE reads using MiXCR and keeps one entry per CDR3 protein. The sample shows some 920,000 distinct CDR3 sequences, roughly 47% of them seen only once. The specimen was blood. The chain combines TRBV20-1 with TRBJ2-4, with 7 bases lining up with TRBD1. The TCR originated in a woman aged 55-70 years in good health. CDR3 residues: CSAYDRAGNIQYF. In DNA form, the CDR3 reads TGCAGTGCTTACGACAGGGCGGGAAACATTCAGTACTTC.